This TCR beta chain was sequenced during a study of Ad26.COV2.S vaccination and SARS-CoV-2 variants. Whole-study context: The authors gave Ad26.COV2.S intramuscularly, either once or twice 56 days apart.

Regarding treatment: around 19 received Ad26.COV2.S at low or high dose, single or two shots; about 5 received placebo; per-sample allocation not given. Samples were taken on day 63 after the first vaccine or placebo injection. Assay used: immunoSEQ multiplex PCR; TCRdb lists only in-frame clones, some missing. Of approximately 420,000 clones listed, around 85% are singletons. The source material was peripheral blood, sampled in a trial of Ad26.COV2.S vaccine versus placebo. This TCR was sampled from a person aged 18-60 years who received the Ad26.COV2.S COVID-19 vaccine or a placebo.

CDR3 nucleotides: TGTGCCAGCAGCTTAGTCAGGGGGTCGTGGCAGCCCCAGCATTTT. Amino acid sequence: CASSLVRGSWQPQHF. The chain joins TRBV7-8 to TRBJ1-5; TRBD1 matches 7 bases. CDR1 is SGHVS and CDR2 is FQNEAQ in the germline V gene. The trim removed 1 base at V and 7 bases at J, leaving 7 bases unmatched. The CDR3 runs 15 residues. Full variable domain (missing parts from reference TRBV7-8 and TRBJ1-5): GAGVSQSPRYKVAKRGQDVALRCDPISGHVSLFWYQQALGQGPEFLTYFQNEAQLDKSGLPSDRFFAERPEGSVSTLKIQRTQQEDSAVYLCASSLVRGSWQPQHFGDGTRLSIL.